Listed here are 15 T cell receptor beta chains from one sample, sequenced in a study of T-cell reconstitution after alpha-beta-depleted transplantation in children. The authors prepared the TCRbeta library with unique molecular identifiers. TCRdb reprocessed the PCR reads with MiXCR, giving one entry per CDR3 protein. The sample carries approximately 100,000 distinct CDR3 sequences, roughly an eighth recorded once. The source material was PBMCs from the stem cell graft donor, sampled from the stem cell graft. The receptors were sampled from a human donor who donated a stem cell graft to a child with inherited bone marrow failure.

This clonotype was counted many times. This chain uses TRBV5-1 with TRBJ2-7, with 7 bases that match TRBD1. The length of the CDR3 is 13 residues. The V gene's germline CDR1 is SGHRS and CDR2 YFSETQ. V dropped 4 bases and J dropped 3; count of bases not matched to a gene: 4. DNA of the CDR3: TGCGCCAGCAGCGCCCGGGACAGCTACGAGCAGTACTTC. Protein sequence: CASSARDSYEQYF.

The table lists this clonotype with a few counts. The V gene is TRBV19, the J gene TRBJ1-5, with D maybe TRBD1 (6 bases). The V gene's germline CDR1 is LNHDA and CDR2 SQIVND (reference sequence). The CDR3 covers 15 residues. Trimming pared 9 bases from V and 0 bases from J, leaving 15 bases between. The CDR3 protein is CASLMTGYSNQPQHF. The CDR3 nucleotides are TGTGCCAGCCTAATGACAGGCTATAGCAATCAGCCCCAGCATTTT.

This clonotype was counted ten times or more. The V gene is TRBV25-1, the J gene TRBJ1-1, with D hard to call. V was cut by 6 bases and J by 7 bases, with 9 bases left in between. The CDR3 loop spans 11 amino acids. Per the germline V gene, CDR1 is MGHDK and CDR2 is SYGVNS. CDR3 sequence reads: CASSPGSEAFF. CDR3 DNA sequence: TGTGCCAGCAGCCCGGGGAGTGAAGCTTTCTTT.

This clonotype was picked up many times. The rearrangement joins TRBV7-2 to TRBJ2-2, with 7 bases matching TRBD2. J lost 5 bases, V lost 5 bases, and 8 bases had no gene match. This CDR3 comprises 15 residues. In germline, CDR1 is SGHTA, CDR2 FQGNSA. The CDR3 DNA reads as TGTGCCAGCAGCCGCGGCGGACTAGGGACCGGGGAGCTGTTTTTT. Translating gives CASSRGGLGTGELFF.

At least ten counts were recorded for this clonotype. The chain links TRBV11-3 to TRBJ2-2, with D uncertain. The CDR3 has 14 amino acids. The V and J ends lost 1 base and 3 bases respectively, with 6 bases between them. Germline loops: CDR1 SGHNT, CDR2 YENEEA. CDR3 bases: TGTGCCAGCAGCTTAGCGGTTGACACCGGGGAGCTGTTTTTT. Translation: CASSLAVDTGELFF.

This clonotype was counted many times. The chain recombines TRBV14 with TRBJ2-7, with D maybe TRBD2 (5 bases). There are 13 residues in the CDR3. Germline V gives CDR1 SGHDN, CDR2 FVKESK. V was clipped by 1 base and J by 6 bases, with 10 bases between them. CDR3 coding DNA: TGTGCCAGCAGCCAAGTTCGGGGTGGCGAGCAGTACTTC. It translates to CASSQVRGGEQYF.

This clonotype was detected ten times or more. Written as DNA, the CDR3 is TGTGCCAGCAGCCGCAATTCTGGTTTGTCCCTCCACTTT. Protein product: CASSRNSGLSLHF. The chain recombines TRBV3-1 with TRBJ1-6; D is unresolved. Trimming pared 4 bases from V and 14 bases from J, leaving 15 bases between. The CDR3 length is 13 residues. The germline CDR1 and CDR2 sequences are LGHDT and YNNKEL (reference sequence).

This clonotype was seen repeatedly, ten times or more. This chain connects TRBV4-3 to TRBJ1-3; D gene unclear. The germline V gene encodes CDR1 LGHNA and CDR2 YSLEER. This CDR3 is 16 amino acids long. V lost 0 bases to trimming and J lost 0 bases, with 9 bases between them. The CDR3 nucleotides read TGCGCCAGCAGCCAAGATCTGGCTGGCTCTGGAAACACCATATATTTT. Translated: CASSQDLAGSGNTIYF.

The rearrangement joins TRBV6-2 or TRBV6-3 to TRBJ2-7; the match to TRBD1 covers 7 bases. V lost 2 bases, J lost 3 bases, and 4 bases stayed unmatched. Germline values: CDR1 MNHEY, CDR2 SVGEGT. This CDR3 is built from 14 residues. Here the CDR3 DNA reads TGTGCCAGCAGTTACGAAGGGGGCCGCTACGAGCAGTACTTC. It codes for CASSYEGGRYEQYF.

This clonotype showed up many times. The chain links TRBV7-2 to TRBJ2-3; possibly TRBD1 or TRBD2 for D (6 bases each). Germline assignment: CDR1 SGHTA and CDR2 FQGNSA. Trimming shortened V by 3 bases and J by 2 bases, and 9 bases separated the two germline ends. The CDR3 totals 14 residues. Written as DNA, the CDR3 is TGTGCCAGCAGCTTCCGGGGGCCCACAGATACGCAGTATTTT. Its protein product is CASSFRGPTDTQYF.

This clonotype was recorded many times. V is TRBV7-2 and J is TRBJ2-6; 10 bases are a match to TRBD2. This CDR3 has 17 amino acids. CDR1 is SGHTA and CDR2 is FQGNSA in the germline V gene. J was trimmed by 0 bases and V by 3 bases; bases with no gene match: 2. CDR3 nucleotides: TGTGCCAGCAGCTTTAGCGGGAGGAGCTCTGGGGCCAACGTCCTGACTTTC. Encoded protein: CASSFSGRSSGANVLTF.

This clonotype was seen many times. This rearrangement joins TRBV11-1 to TRBJ2-7; 7 nucleotides line up with TRBD1. With 5 bases clipped from V and 3 bases from J, the junction kept 7 bases outside the gene matches. CDR3 length: 14 amino acids. Germline assignment: CDR1 SGHAT and CDR2 FQDESV (reference sequence). This CDR3 is CASSRETGFYEQYF. The DNA of the CDR3 is TGTGCCAGCAGCCGCGAGACAGGGTTCTACGAGCAGTACTTC. Full variable domain (remainder filled in from reference TRBV11-1 and TRBJ2-7): EAEVAQSPRYKITEKSQAVAFWCDPISGHATLYWYRQILGQGPELLVQFQDESVVDDSQLPKDRFSAERLKGVDSTLKIQPAELGDSAMYLCASSRETGFYEQYFGPGTRLTVT.

This clonotype was seen at least ten times. The chain is built from TRBV28 and TRBJ2-1; 13 bases are a match to TRBD2. The CDR3 spans 14 residues. V was clipped by 7 bases and J by 15 bases; unmatched bases: 12. CDR1 is MDHEN and CDR2 is SYDVKM in the germline V gene. The CDR3 bases are TGTGCCAGCACCGCACCCGGGACTAGCGGGAAGGGGTTCTTC. The encoded protein is CASTAPGTSGKGFF.

The chain couples TRBV5-1 to TRBJ2-7; D is unresolved. Trimming shortened V by 4 bases and J by 5 bases, and 13 bases separated the two germline ends. This CDR3 comprises 13 residues. Germline values: CDR1 SGHRS, CDR2 YFSETQ. The CDR3 here is CASSPTTSHEQYF. The CDR3, as DNA: TGCGCCAGCAGCCCCACTACAAGCCACGAGCAGTACTTC.

In its sample, this clonotype was seen many times. The V gene is TRBV7-9, the J gene TRBJ2-5; D is unresolved. Germline-derived CDR1 and CDR2 are SEHNR and FQNEAQ (reference sequence). The CDR3 is made up of 13 amino acids. V lost 5 bases, J lost 2 bases, and 9 bases lay in between. In DNA form, the CDR3 reads TGTGCCAGCAGCCAGGACCCACAAGAGACCCAGTACTTC. Encoded protein: CASSQDPQETQYF. Based on the CDR3 plus reference TRBV7-9 and TRBJ2-5, the full variable domain is DTGVSQNPRHKITKRGQNVTFRCDPISEHNRLYWYRQTLGQGPEFLTYFQNEAQLEKSRLLSDRFSAERPKGSFSTLEIQRTEQGDSAMYLCASSQDPQETQYFGPGTRLLVL.